These T cell receptor beta chains were read from a single sample in a study of T cell responses to AZD1222 COVID-19 vaccine. Sequencing was performed with immunoSEQ multiplex PCR; in TCRdb, only in-frame clones are kept and a portion is missing. In the table there are 130,000 or so clones, about 92% of which are singletons. This material consisted of peripheral blood, taken on day 0 of AZD1222 vaccination. The receptors shown here come from an adult in good health. Each CDR3 is given with its conserved first and last residue. D genes are given only for firm matches. Clone size, where shown, is once, few, many, or a class for clones that have expanded.

D gene: TRBD2; J gene: TRBJ2-7; V gene: TRBV3-1/TRBV3-2; clone size: -; CDR3 protein: CASSQGSGGAREQYF; CDR3 DNA: TGTGCCAGCAGCCAAGGGAGCGGGGGGGCGAGGGAGCAGTACTTC
D gene: -; J gene: TRBJ1-5; V gene: TRBV28; clone size: -; CDR3 protein: CASSLISGISNQPQHF; CDR3 DNA: TGTGCCAGCAGTTTAATATCCGGGATTAGCAATCAGCCCCAGCATTTT
D gene: -; J gene: TRBJ1-1; V gene: TRBV5-6; clone size: -; CDR3 protein: CATSPSWNTEAFF; CDR3 DNA: TGTGCCACCAGCCCCAGTTGGAACACTGAAGCTTTCTTT
D gene: -; J gene: TRBJ2-2; V gene: TRBV5-1; clone size: few; CDR3 protein: CASRQATNTGELFF; CDR3 DNA: TGCGCCAGTCGACAGGCAACGAACACCGGGGAGCTGTTTTTT
D gene: TRBD1; J gene: TRBJ1-4; V gene: TRBV7-7; clone size: -; CDR3 protein: CASSLTGTLGEKLFF; CDR3 DNA: TGTGCTAGCAGCTTGACAGGGACTCTGGGCGAAAAACTGTTTTTT
D gene: -; J gene: TRBJ1-4; V gene: TRBV14; clone size: -; CDR3 protein: CASSQDVWATNEKLFF; CDR3 DNA: TGTGCCAGCAGCCAAGATGTCTGGGCAACTAATGAAAAACTGTTTTTT
D gene: -; J gene: TRBJ2-5; V gene: TRBV6-2/TRBV6-3; clone size: -; CDR3 protein: CASSHGGGGYQETQYF; CDR3 DNA: TGTGCCAGCAGCCACGGCGGAGGGGGGTACCAAGAGACCCAGTACTTC
D gene: -; J gene: TRBJ2-4; V gene: TRBV9; clone size: -; CDR3 protein: CASSVGDIAKNIQYF; CDR3 DNA: TGTGCCAGCAGCGTAGGAGACATAGCCAAAAACATTCAGTACTTC
D gene: TRBD1; J gene: TRBJ2-7; V gene: TRBV10-3; clone size: once; CDR3 protein: CATGTVRPNEQYF; CDR3 DNA: TGTGCCACAGGGACAGTACGACCCAACGAGCAGTACTTC
D gene: TRBD1; J gene: TRBJ1-2; V gene: TRBV7-2; clone size: -; CDR3 protein: CASSLAGTGDYGYTF; CDR3 DNA: TGTGCCAGCAGCTTAGCGGGGACAGGGGATTATGGCTACACCTTC
D gene: -; J gene: TRBJ2-5; V gene: TRBV5-1; clone size: -; CDR3 protein: CASSPGQGTSPQETQYF; CDR3 DNA: TGCGCCAGCAGCCCGGGACAGGGGACTAGCCCCCAAGAGACCCAGTACTTC
D gene: -; J gene: TRBJ1-5; V gene: TRBV6-5; clone size: -; CDR3 protein: CATTNRGQPQHF; CDR3 DNA: TGTGCCACGACTAACAGAGGGCAGCCCCAGCATTTT
D gene: -; J gene: TRBJ1-4; V gene: TRBV15; clone size: -; CDR3 protein: CATSRDFGARDGNEKLFF; CDR3 DNA: TGTGCCACCAGCAGAGATTTCGGGGCCCGGGACGGTAATGAAAAACTGTTTTTT
D gene: -; J gene: TRBJ2-7; V gene: TRBV6-2/TRBV6-3; clone size: -; CDR3 protein: CASSYSARTDYEQYF; CDR3 DNA: TGTGCCAGCAGTTACTCGGCCCGGACAGACTACGAGCAGTACTTC
D gene: TRBD2; J gene: TRBJ2-3; V gene: TRBV10-3; clone size: once; CDR3 protein: CAIGMERGYADTQYF; CDR3 DNA: TGTGCCATCGGGATGGAGCGGGGGTATGCAGATACGCAGTATTTT
D gene: -; J gene: TRBJ2-5; V gene: TRBV10-3; clone size: -; CDR3 protein: CAISNPGSGETQYF; CDR3 DNA: TGTGCCATCAGTAACCCGGGGAGTGGAGAGACCCAGTACTTC
D gene: -; J gene: TRBJ2-7; V gene: TRBV5-5; clone size: -; CDR3 protein: CASSLRPYEQYF; CDR3 DNA: TGTGCCAGCAGCTTGCGACCCTACGAGCAGTACTTC
D gene: -; J gene: TRBJ1-2; V gene: TRBV4-3; clone size: few; CDR3 protein: CASSQDFPRGVPNYGYTF; CDR3 DNA: TGCGCCAGCAGCCAAGATTTCCCGAGGGGCGTCCCTAACTATGGCTACACCTTC
D gene: -; J gene: TRBJ2-3; V gene: TRBV2; clone size: -; CDR3 protein: CASRRSPVTDTQYF; CDR3 DNA: TGTGCCAGCAGGCGGTCTCCGGTCACAGATACGCAGTATTTT
D gene: -; J gene: TRBJ2-3; V gene: TRBV4-2; clone size: -; CDR3 protein: CASSRQGMSGGVTDTQYF; CDR3 DNA: TGTGCCAGCAGCCGCCAAGGGATGAGTGGCGGCGTCACAGATACGCAGTATTTT
D gene: TRBD1; J gene: TRBJ2-2; V gene: TRBV6-4; clone size: once; CDR3 protein: CASSPTTGGSGELFF; CDR3 DNA: TGTGCCAGCAGTCCGACCACAGGGGGGTCCGGGGAGCTGTTTTTT
D gene: -; J gene: TRBJ1-3; V gene: TRBV10-1; clone size: -; CDR3 protein: CASVTGINTIYF; CDR3 DNA: TGCGCCAGCGTTACAGGGATAAACACCATATATTTT
D gene: -; J gene: TRBJ2-1; V gene: TRBV7-8; clone size: -; CDR3 protein: CASSLLGPYNEQFF; CDR3 DNA: TGTGCCAGCAGCTTATTGGGACCCTACAATGAGCAGTTCTTC
D gene: -; J gene: TRBJ1-1; V gene: TRBV19; clone size: -; CDR3 protein: CASSPPQRNTEAFF; CDR3 DNA: TGTGCCAGTAGTCCCCCACAGAGGAACACTGAAGCTTTCTTT
D gene: -; J gene: TRBJ1-2; V gene: TRBV19; clone size: once; CDR3 protein: CASSIEGLRGYTF; CDR3 DNA: TGTGCCAGTAGTATAGAAGGGTTACGCGGCTACACCTTC
D gene: TRBD1; J gene: TRBJ1-6; V gene: TRBV6-4; clone size: once; CDR3 protein: CARPGQGGPNSPLHF; CDR3 DNA: TGTGCCAGGCCGGGACAGGGTGGCCCGAATTCACCCCTCCACTTT
D gene: TRBD1; J gene: TRBJ1-1; V gene: TRBV12-5; clone size: -; CDR3 protein: CASGSQGDTEAFF; CDR3 DNA: TGTGCTAGTGGTTCGCAGGGGGACACTGAAGCTTTCTTT
D gene: -; J gene: TRBJ1-2; V gene: TRBV24-1; clone size: few; CDR3 protein: CATSDSGLRYGYTF; CDR3 DNA: TGTGCCACCAGTGATTCCGGACTGAGATATGGCTACACCTTC
D gene: TRBD2; J gene: TRBJ2-3; V gene: TRBV4-1; clone size: -; CDR3 protein: CASSQEASGGVDTQYF; CDR3 DNA: TGCGCCAGCAGCCAAGAAGCTAGCGGGGGGGTGGATACGCAGTATTTT
D gene: -; J gene: TRBJ2-7; V gene: TRBV6-1; clone size: -; CDR3 protein: CASSEVYGHYEQYF; CDR3 DNA: TGTGCCAGCAGTGAAGTTTACGGACACTACGAGCAGTACTTC
D gene: -; J gene: TRBJ1-3; V gene: TRBV28; clone size: -; CDR3 protein: CASSLGTRSSGNTIYF; CDR3 DNA: TGTGCCAGCAGTTTAGGGACAAGAAGCTCTGGAAACACCATATATTTT
D gene: -; J gene: TRBJ1-4; V gene: TRBV19; clone size: -; CDR3 protein: CASSFQNEKLFF; CDR3 DNA: TGTGCCAGTAGTTTTCAGAATGAAAAACTGTTTTTT
D gene: -; J gene: TRBJ1-1; V gene: TRBV5-5; clone size: -; CDR3 protein: CASSQNPMNTEAFF; CDR3 DNA: TGTGCCAGCAGCCAAAATCCGATGAACACTGAAGCTTTCTTT
D gene: -; J gene: TRBJ2-2; V gene: TRBV4-1; clone size: -; CDR3 protein: CASSPIPGRANTGELFF; CDR3 DNA: TGCGCCAGCAGCCCAATCCCCGGCAGGGCGAACACCGGGGAGCTGTTTTTT
D gene: -; J gene: TRBJ1-1; V gene: TRBV2; clone size: -; CDR3 protein: CASRKRVLGTEAFF; CDR3 DNA: TGTGCCAGCAGGAAAAGGGTATTGGGCACTGAAGCTTTCTTT
D gene: TRBD1; J gene: TRBJ2-3; V gene: TRBV29-1; clone size: -; CDR3 protein: CSVAGQSSTDTQYF; CDR3 DNA: TGCAGCGTTGCGGGACAGTCTAGCACAGATACGCAGTATTTT
D gene: -; J gene: TRBJ2-3; V gene: TRBV7-9; clone size: -; CDR3 protein: CASSFEVDTQYF; CDR3 DNA: TGTGCCAGCAGCTTCGAAGTTGATACGCAGTATTTT
D gene: -; J gene: TRBJ2-3; V gene: TRBV30; clone size: -; CDR3 protein: CAWSGGRSTDTQYF; CDR3 DNA: TGTGCCTGGAGTGGGGGCAGAAGCACAGATACGCAGTATTTT
D gene: -; J gene: TRBJ2-4; V gene: TRBV5-6; clone size: -; CDR3 protein: CASSLGAAKNIQYF; CDR3 DNA: TGTGCCAGCAGCTTGGGGGCAGCCAAAAACATTCAGTACTTC
D gene: -; J gene: TRBJ2-3; V gene: TRBV6-1; clone size: -; CDR3 protein: CASSEFRTDTQYF; CDR3 DNA: TGTGCCAGCAGTGAATTTAGGACCGATACGCAGTATTTT
D gene: TRBD2; J gene: TRBJ2-5; V gene: TRBV24-1; clone size: -; CDR3 protein: CATSDGAQRGLQETQYF; CDR3 DNA: TGTGCCACCAGTGACGGCGCCCAGCGGGGGCTACAAGAGACCCAGTACTTC
D gene: TRBD1; J gene: TRBJ1-4; V gene: TRBV2; clone size: -; CDR3 protein: CASISGTGGEKLFF; CDR3 DNA: TGTGCCAGCATTTCCGGGACAGGGGGCGAAAAACTGTTTTTT
D gene: -; J gene: TRBJ1-5; V gene: TRBV3-1/TRBV3-2; clone size: -; CDR3 protein: CASSPSGGSNQPQHF; CDR3 DNA: TGTGCCAGCAGCCCATCGGGAGGAAGCAATCAGCCCCAGCATTTT
D gene: -; J gene: TRBJ1-2; V gene: TRBV5-4; clone size: -; CDR3 protein: CASSPGGFYGYTF; CDR3 DNA: TGTGCCAGCAGCCCGGGGGGCTTCTATGGCTACACCTTC
D gene: TRBD1; J gene: TRBJ2-7; V gene: TRBV7-2; clone size: -; CDR3 protein: CASVQGVAYEQYF; CDR3 DNA: TGTGCCAGCGTACAGGGGGTGGCCTACGAGCAGTACTTC
D gene: TRBD1; J gene: TRBJ2-7; V gene: TRBV7-8; clone size: -; CDR3 protein: CASSSRQGWREQYF; CDR3 DNA: TGTGCCAGCAGCTCAAGACAGGGGTGGAGGGAGCAGTACTTC
D gene: TRBD1; J gene: TRBJ2-1; V gene: TRBV4-1; clone size: -; CDR3 protein: CASSQAGTGGYNEQFF; CDR3 DNA: TGCGCCAGCAGCCAAGCCGGGACAGGGGGTTACAATGAGCAGTTCTTC
D gene: -; J gene: TRBJ1-4; V gene: TRBV19; clone size: once; CDR3 protein: CASTGRVDEKLFF; CDR3 DNA: TGTGCCAGTACCGGCAGGGTGGATGAAAAACTGTTTTTT
D gene: -; J gene: TRBJ1-6; V gene: TRBV18; clone size: -; CDR3 protein: CASGRAGNSPLHF; CDR3 DNA: TGTGCCAGCGGAAGGGCAGGTAATTCACCCCTCCACTTT
D gene: -; J gene: TRBJ1-2; V gene: TRBV3-1/TRBV3-2; clone size: -; CDR3 protein: CASSQVSGHLLHYGYTF; CDR3 DNA: TGTGCCAGCAGCCAAGTAAGTGGGCACCTGCTGCACTATGGCTACACCTTC
D gene: -; J gene: TRBJ2-3; V gene: TRBV2; clone size: -; CDR3 protein: CASIPSLLTDTQYF; CDR3 DNA: TGTGCCAGCATCCCCAGTCTTCTAACAGATACGCAGTATTTT
D gene: TRBD1; J gene: TRBJ2-3; V gene: TRBV5-5; clone size: -; CDR3 protein: CASARQGLNTDTQYF; CDR3 DNA: TGTGCCAGCGCACGACAGGGCCTTAACACAGATACGCAGTATTTT
D gene: TRBD2; J gene: TRBJ2-3; V gene: TRBV5-6; clone size: -; CDR3 protein: CASSLGLAATKTNF; CDR3 DNA: TGTGCCAGCAGCCTAGGACTAGCGGCCACTAAAACCAATTTT
D gene: -; J gene: TRBJ2-7; V gene: TRBV28; clone size: -; CDR3 protein: CASSIEGPLYEQYF; CDR3 DNA: TGTGCCAGCAGTATCGAGGGACCGCTCTACGAGCAGTACTTC